Following are 7 T cell receptor beta chains from one sample sequenced in a study of T cells in Graves' hyperthyroidism and ophthalmopathy. RNA transcripts provided the source from which TCR beta CDR3 regions were amplified. HTBI primers drove first-round RT-PCR of the TCR CDR3. TCRdb used MiXCR to reprocess the multiplex PCR reads, holding one entry per CDR3 protein. Of some 510,000 distinct CDR3 sequences in the sample, less than 25% were seen once. The sample comprised blood. Every receptor here comes from a man younger than 30 with Graves' hyperthyroidism.

This chain joins TRBV6-1 and TRBJ2-2; 8 nucleotides align to TRBD1. Germline lookup yields CDR1 MNHNS and CDR2 SASEGT. V dropped 6 bases and J dropped 3; count of bases not matched to a gene: 9. This CDR3 has 16 amino acids. CDR3 nucleotide sequence: TGTGCCAGCAGGCGAGACAGGGGCCGGGACACCGGGGAGCTGTTTTTT. It codes for CASRRDRGRDTGELFF.

This clonotype appeared a few times. The chain has TRBV4-1 and TRBJ2-7; the D gene is possibly TRBD2 (6 bases). The V gene lost 2 bases and the J gene lost 1 base, with 9 bases spanning the gap. Germline assignment: CDR1 MGHRA and CDR2 YSYEKL. This CDR3 comprises 14 residues. The CDR3 nucleotides read TGCGCCAGCAGCCAACCAGGGACTTCCTACGAGCAGTACTTC. Translated: CASSQPGTSYEQYF.

This clonotype has ten or more counts. The rearrangement links TRBV5-1 to TRBJ1-1; D is possibly TRBD1 (5 bases). V lost 4 bases and J lost 0, with 10 bases in between. There are 14 residues in the CDR3. CDR1 SGHRS and CDR2 YFSETQ come from the germline V gene. CDR3 protein: CASSNGAMNTEAFF. CDR3 DNA: TGCGCCAGCAGCAACGGGGCTATGAACACTGAAGCTTTCTTT.

A few counts support this clonotype. V gene TRBV4-1 combines with J gene TRBJ1-3; 9 bases fit TRBD1. The CDR3 runs 18 residues. Germline V CDR1 and CDR2: MGHRA, YSYEKL. Trimming took 0 bases from V and 4 from J; bases not matched to a gene: 10. CDR3 in DNA: TGCGCCAGCAGCCAAGATCCGGACAGGGGTTTGGGAGGAAACACCATATATTTT. This sequence encodes CASSQDPDRGLGGNTIYF.

The chain uses TRBV3-1 and TRBJ1-2; D is ambiguous. The CDR3 is 16 amino acids. With 3 bases removed from V and 0 bases from J, the gap between germline ends came to 14 bases. Germline V gene data show CDR1 as LGHDT and CDR2 as YNNKEL (reference sequence). In nucleotides, the CDR3 is TGTGCCAGCAGCCACACTCAAGCGGGCACTAACTATGGCTACACCTTC. Residues: CASSHTQAGTNYGYTF.

This clonotype was detected a few times. The chain joins TRBV4-1 to TRBJ1-1; no definite D call. This CDR3 contains 16 residues. V shed 0 bases and J shed 1 base, with 12 bases lying between them. Germline V gene lookup returns CDR1 MGHRA and CDR2 YSYEKL. CDR3 DNA sequence: TGCGCCAGCAGCCAAGAATACAGTTGGGGGAACACTGAAGCTTTCTTT. It translates to CASSQEYSWGNTEAFF.

In this sample, this clonotype turned up many times. V is TRBV20-1 and J is TRBJ1-2; 8 bases agree with TRBD1. V lost 1 base and J lost 0; bases outside the gene matches: 7. Germline CDR1 DFQATT, CDR2 SNEGSKA (reference sequence). The CDR3 has 16 amino acids. CDR3 bases: TGCAGTGCTAGAGCGACAGGGGCCCTCGCTAACTATGGCTACACCTTC. Protein sequence: CSARATGALANYGYTF.